These 24 T cell receptor beta chains share one sample of origin, sequenced in a study of T cell repertoires in cytomegalovirus infection (dated by TCRdb to about 2019). TCRdb records Illumina HiSeq 1500 as the sequencer. The public reads were reanalyzed by TCRdb: fastp trimming at Q25, MiXCR alignment, in-frame beta chains only. Each CDR3 protein gets just one entry, which takes the most common genes and DNA from the rows behind it. In this sample the table shows more than 150,000 distinct CDR3 sequences, approximately 19% of which occur a single time. Less than 3% of the sample is taken by the ten largest. Input material: PBMCs. These receptors all stem from a human donor in good health (CMV status not recorded). Some clones in this sample may be carry-over from other donors' samples.

The chain combines TRBV6-5 with TRBJ1-1; maybe TRBD1 (6 bases). The CDR3 contains 14 residues. Per the germline V gene, CDR1 is MNHEY and CDR2 is SVGAGI. V lost 2 bases and J 7 bases, leaving 14 bases between the germline ends. Here the CDR3 reads CASSYLGGGSEAFF. DNA for the CDR3: TGTGCCAGCAGTTACCTTGGAGGGGGGAGTGAAGCTTTCTTT.

In this sample, this clonotype turned up a few times. This chain links TRBV4-1 with TRBJ1-1; D is undetermined. Germline V gives CDR1 MGHRA, CDR2 YSYEKL. Trimming took 2 bases from V and 4 from J, leaving 11 bases between them. CDR3 length: 14 residues. CDR3 loop: CASSQSSSGTEAFF. The CDR3 DNA is TGCGCCAGCAGCCAATCATCGAGTGGCACTGAAGCTTTCTTT.

This clonotype was counted at least ten times. V usage is TRBV7-2 and J usage is TRBJ1-5; no clear D gene. V lost 1 base and J 4 bases, leaving 11 bases between the germline ends. This CDR3 contains 15 residues. The germline gives CDR1 SGHTA, CDR2 FQGNSA. CDR3 in amino acids: CASSLGAFVNQPQHF. The CDR3 nucleotides are TGTGCCAGCAGCTTAGGGGCTTTTGTTAATCAGCCCCAGCATTTT. Drawing the rest from reference TRBV7-2 and TRBJ1-5, the complete variable domain is GAGVSQSPSNKVTEKGKDVELRCDPISGHTALYWYRQSLGQGLEFLIYFQGNSAPDKSGLPSDRFSAERTGGSVSTLTIQRTQQEDSAVYLCASSLGAFVNQPQHFGDGTRLSIL.

This clonotype was counted ten times or more. The V call is TRBV7-2, the J call TRBJ1-1; D may be TRBD1 (6 bases). The CDR3 has 15 amino acids. Deletions cut 0 bases from V and 1 base from J, with 9 bases between. CDR1 and CDR2 from the germline V gene are SGHTA and FQGNSA. CDR3: CASSLATGENTEAFF. In nucleotides, the CDR3 is TGTGCCAGCAGCTTAGCGACAGGAGAGAACACTGAAGCTTTCTTT.

As regards this clonotype: At one of its ends the junction is not consistent with the germline gene, which may arise from a read error. The rearrangement uses TRBV28 and TRBJ2-7; 9 bases agree with TRBD2. This CDR3 is 13 amino acids long. CDR1 MDHEN and CDR2 SYDVKM come from the germline V gene. The CDR3 spells CASTASGNDEQYF. In nucleotides, the CDR3 is TGTGCAAGCACGGCTAGCGGGAACGACGAGCAGTACTTC.

The chain recombines TRBV6-5 with TRBJ2-7, with 8 bases identical to TRBD1. Germline V gives CDR1 MNHEY, CDR2 SVGAGI. The CDR3 runs to 16 residues. V trimming: 1 base; J trimming: 3 bases; junction bases outside the gene matches: 8. CDR3 residues: CASSYYTAGQGYEQYF. In nucleotides, the CDR3 is TGTGCCAGCAGTTACTACACCGCCGGACAGGGCTACGAGCAGTACTTC.

This clonotype has just a few counts. V is TRBV20-1 and J is TRBJ1-1; tentative D call: TRBD1 (5 bases). CDR1 is DFQATT, CDR2 SNEGSKA, per germline (reference sequence). V lost 4 bases and J 6 bases, leaving 6 bases between the germline ends. The length of the CDR3 is 10 residues. The CDR3 loop reads CSAKGPEAFF. In DNA form, the CDR3 reads TGCAGTGCTAAGGGGCCTGAAGCTTTCTTT.

This clonotype turned up a few times. The chain employs TRBV7-6 and TRBJ2-3; perhaps TRBD1 as D (7 bases). The CDR3 is made up of 15 amino acids. Trimming removed 0 bases from V and 10 bases from J, with 17 bases in between. Germline CDR1 is SGHVS and CDR2 is FNYEAQ. In nucleotides, the CDR3 is TGTGCCAGCAGCTTAGCAGGGGGCATTTCGGGGGCGCAGTATTTT. It is translated as CASSLAGGISGAQYF.

The chain employs TRBV7-6 and TRBJ2-5; no clear D. The ends were cut back, 2 bases at V and 4 bases at J, with 17 bases in the middle. The germline V gene encodes CDR1 SGHVS and CDR2 FNYEAQ. The CDR3 extends over 16 amino acids. The DNA for the CDR3 is TGTGCCAGCAGCTTAAGTCGGCGGACCCTCCGAGAGACCCAGTACTTC. This sequence encodes CASSLSRRTLRETQYF. Looking up the rest from reference TRBV7-6 and TRBJ2-5 gives the full variable domain: GAGVSQSPRYKVTKRGQDVALRCDPISGHVSLYWYRQALGQGPEFLTYFNYEAQQDKSGLPNDRFSAERPEGSISTLTIQRTEQRDSAMYRCASSLSRRTLRETQYFGPGTRLLVL.

This clonotype turned up a few times. The V and J genes are TRBV6-5 and TRBJ2-3; TRBD1 might be the D (5 bases). Germline V gene sequence: CDR1 MNHEY, CDR2 SVGAGI. V gave up 0 bases and J gave up 0 bases, with 10 bases separating them. This CDR3 has 16 residues. The CDR3 here is CASSYSARASTDTQYF. DNA for the CDR3: TGTGCCAGCAGTTACTCTGCCAGGGCTAGCACAGATACGCAGTATTTT.

The rearrangement links TRBV4-1 to TRBJ2-1, with D uncertain. Trimming pared 3 bases from V and 10 bases from J, leaving 13 bases between. In germline, CDR1 is MGHRA, CDR2 YSYEKL. There are 13 residues in the CDR3. In nucleotides, the CDR3 is TGCGCCAGCAGCCAGGAGCGCGGTTGGGAGCAGTTCTTC. This encodes CASSQERGWEQFF.

This clonotype was counted many times. The rearrangement uses TRBV7-9 and TRBJ1-5; D may be TRBD1 (5 bases). The CDR3 is 18 residues long. Trimming removed 4 bases from V and 6 bases from J, with 25 bases in between. Per the germline V gene, CDR1 is SEHNR and CDR2 is FQNEAQ (reference sequence). This CDR3 is CASSSTVRGLNLGQPQHF. CDR3 DNA sequence: TGTGCCAGCAGCTCCACAGTGAGGGGCCTCAACCTCGGTCAGCCCCAGCATTTT. The entire variable domain, with the rest obtained from reference TRBV7-9 and TRBJ1-5, is as follows: DTGVSQNPRHKITKRGQNVTFRCDPISEHNRLYWYRQTLGQGPEFLTYFQNEAQLEKSRLLSDRFSAERPKGSFSTLEIQRTEQGDSAMYLCASSSTVRGLNLGQPQHFGDGTRLSIL.

The chain is built from TRBV28 and TRBJ1-1, with a tentative D call TRBD1 (6 bases). This CDR3 has 14 amino acids. The germline V gene encodes CDR1 MDHEN and CDR2 SYDVKM. V lost 5 bases and J lost 5, with 15 bases in between. The DNA for the CDR3 is TGTGCCAGCAGTCCTCCGGGACACCCGACTGAAGCTTTCTTT. It encodes CASSPPGHPTEAFF. Full variable domain (remainder filled in from reference TRBV28 and TRBJ1-1): DVKVTQSSRYLVKRTGEKVFLECVQDMDHENMFWYRQDPGLGLRLIYFSYDVKMKEKGDIPEGYSVSREKKERFSLILESASTNQTSMYLCASSPPGHPTEAFFGQGTRLTVV.

The DNA for the CDR3 is TGTGCCAGCAGCCTGGAGGGGCGACGCACTAATGAAAAACTGTTTTTT. It codes for CASSLEGRRTNEKLFF. V gene TRBV11-1 combines with J gene TRBJ1-4, with D perhaps matching TRBD1 (5 bases). V dropped 5 bases and J dropped 2 bases, with 15 bases sitting between them. CDR3 length equals 16 residues. Germline lookup yields CDR1 SGHAT and CDR2 FQDESV (reference sequence).

This clonotype has just a few counts. The V call is TRBV5-1, the J call TRBJ1-1; the D gene is possibly TRBD1 (6 bases). V was cut by 3 bases and J by 3 bases, with 9 bases left in between. The CDR3 totals 13 residues. Germline CDR1 and CDR2: SGHRS and YFSETQ. The CDR3 sequence is CASSSPGDTEAFF. In nucleotides, the CDR3 is TGCGCCAGCAGCTCCCCAGGGGACACTGAAGCTTTCTTT.

This clonotype occurred a few times. The rearrangement links TRBV4-3 to TRBJ2-1; 8 nucleotides match TRBD2. V lost 3 bases to trimming and J lost 5 bases; unmatched junction nucleotides: 3. This CDR3 is built from 14 residues. Germline-derived CDR1 and CDR2 are LGHNA and YSLEER. This CDR3 is CASSHVAGNNEQFF. In DNA form, the CDR3 reads TGCGCCAGCAGCCACGTAGCGGGAAACAATGAGCAGTTCTTC.

V is TRBV28 and J is TRBJ1-1; D remains ambiguous. With 8 bases removed from V and 6 bases from J, the gap between germline ends came to 16 bases. Germline loops: CDR1 MDHEN, CDR2 SYDVKM. This CDR3 contains 13 residues. The CDR3 loop is CASRSGVGAEAFF. CDR3 nucleotide sequence: TGTGCCAGCCGAAGCGGGGTAGGCGCTGAAGCTTTCTTT. The full variable domain, with the rest looked up from reference TRBV28 and TRBJ1-1, is DVKVTQSSRYLVKRTGEKVFLECVQDMDHENMFWYRQDPGLGLRLIYFSYDVKMKEKGDIPEGYSVSREKKERFSLILESASTNQTSMYLCASRSGVGAEAFFGQGTRLTVV.

This clonotype has more than one count but fewer than ten. The junction departs from germline at one end; a sequencing error may be responsible. This chain connects TRBV4-1 to TRBJ1-4, with D unclear. CDR3 size: 14 residues. Germline values: CDR1 MGHRA, CDR2 YSYEKL. The CDR3 region has the DNA TGTGCCAGCAGCCAAGTGGGCGGGAATGAAAAACTGTTTTTT. It specifies CASSQVGGNEKLFF.

The chain uses TRBV5-1 and TRBJ1-5; the D gene is possibly TRBD1 (5 bases). The germline gives CDR1 SGHRS, CDR2 YFSETQ. This CDR3 spans 15 amino acids. Trimming removed 0 bases from V and 0 bases from J, with 7 bases in between. The chain's CDR3 is CASSLEGYSNQPQHF. The CDR3 nucleotides read TGCGCCAGCAGCTTGGAGGGGTATAGCAATCAGCCCCAGCATTTT.

The chain carries TRBV6-6 and TRBJ1-2, with no clear D. Trimming shortened V by 7 bases and J by 2 bases, and 14 bases separated the two germline ends. The CDR3 extends over 14 amino acids. The germline gives CDR1 MNHNY, CDR2 SVGAGI (reference sequence). The CDR3 here is CASMDRNTNYGYTF. The CDR3 coding sequence is TGTGCCAGCATGGACCGAAACACAAACTATGGCTACACCTTC.

The gene calls are TRBV29-1 and TRBJ1-5, with 8 nucleotides matching TRBD1. Germline loops: CDR1 SQVTM, CDR2 ANQGSEA. V was pared by 4 bases and J by 7 bases, with 6 bases of the junction left unmatched. This CDR3 region has 13 residues. In DNA form, the CDR3 reads TGCAGCGTTGCACAGGGGGAAGGCCAGCCCCAGCATTTT. Amino acid sequence: CSVAQGEGQPQHF. The full variable domain, with the rest looked up from reference TRBV29-1 and TRBJ1-5, is SAVISQKPSRDICQRGTSLTIQCQVDSQVTMMFWYRQQPGQSLTLIATANQGSEATYESGFVIDKFPISRPNLTFSTLTVSNMSPEDSSIYLCSVAQGEGQPQHFGDGTRLSIL.

The chain couples TRBV11-3 to TRBJ2-1, with 9 bases lining up with TRBD2. The CDR3 spans 15 residues. Germline V gene sequence: CDR1 SGHNT, CDR2 YENEEA. Losses at the gene ends were 1 base for V and 5 bases for J; bases not matched to a gene: 3. CDR3 loop: CASSLGLAENNEQFF. CDR3 sequence (DNA): TGTGCCAGCAGCTTAGGACTAGCGGAAAACAATGAGCAGTTCTTC. Full variable domain (outside the CDR3, taken from reference TRBV11-3 and TRBJ2-1): EAGVVQSPRYKIIEKKQPVAFWCNPISGHNTLYWYLQNLGQGPELLIRYENEEAVDDSQLPKDRFSAERLKGVDSTLKIQPAELGDSAVYLCASSLGLAENNEQFFGPGTRLTVL.

This clonotype occurred a few times. The chain employs TRBV11-3 and TRBJ2-5, with D perhaps matching TRBD2 (5 bases). Germline lookup yields CDR1 SGHNT and CDR2 YENEEA. The length of the CDR3 is 12 residues. Trimming left V 3 bases short and J 10 bases short, with 12 bases between. CDR3 sequence reads: CASSFEGVSQYF. CDR3 nucleotides: TGTGCCAGCAGCTTCGAGGGTGTGAGCCAGTACTTC.

This clonotype was seen many times. The chain couples TRBV19 to TRBJ2-3, with a weak D call TRBD2 (5 bases). The CDR3 sequence is 16 residues long. Germline CDR1 is LNHDA and CDR2 is SQIVND (reference sequence). V lost 5 bases to trimming and J lost 6 bases, with 21 bases between them. The CDR3 region is CASSVELGLGVDTQYF. In nucleotides, the CDR3 is TGTGCCAGTAGTGTGGAGTTGGGCCTGGGAGTTGATACGCAGTATTTT.